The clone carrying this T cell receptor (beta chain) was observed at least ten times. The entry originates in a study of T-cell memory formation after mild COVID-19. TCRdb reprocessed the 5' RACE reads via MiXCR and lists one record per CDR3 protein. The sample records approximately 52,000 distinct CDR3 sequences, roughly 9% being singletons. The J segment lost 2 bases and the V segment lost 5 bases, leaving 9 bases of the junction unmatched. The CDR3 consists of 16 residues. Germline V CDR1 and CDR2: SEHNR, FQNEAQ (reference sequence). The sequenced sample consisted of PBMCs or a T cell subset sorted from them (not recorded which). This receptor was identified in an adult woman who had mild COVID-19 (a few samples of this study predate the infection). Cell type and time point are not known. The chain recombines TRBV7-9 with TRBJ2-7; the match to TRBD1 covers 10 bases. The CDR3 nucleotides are TGTGCCAGCAGCCTACTCCGGGACAGGGGAACCTACGAGCAGTACTTC. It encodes CASSLLRDRGTYEQYF.